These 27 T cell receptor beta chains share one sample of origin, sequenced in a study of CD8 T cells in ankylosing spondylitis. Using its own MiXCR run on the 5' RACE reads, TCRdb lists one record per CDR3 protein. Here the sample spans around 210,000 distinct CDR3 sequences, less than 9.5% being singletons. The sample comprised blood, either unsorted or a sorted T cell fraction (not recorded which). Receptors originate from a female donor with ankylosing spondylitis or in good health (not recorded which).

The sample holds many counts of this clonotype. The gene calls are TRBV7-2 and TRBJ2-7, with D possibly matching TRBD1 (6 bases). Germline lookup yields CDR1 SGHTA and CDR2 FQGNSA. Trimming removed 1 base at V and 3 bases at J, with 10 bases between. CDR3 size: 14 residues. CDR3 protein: CASSLDPGVYEQYF. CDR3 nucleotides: TGTGCCAGCAGCTTAGACCCAGGGGTCTACGAGCAGTACTTC.

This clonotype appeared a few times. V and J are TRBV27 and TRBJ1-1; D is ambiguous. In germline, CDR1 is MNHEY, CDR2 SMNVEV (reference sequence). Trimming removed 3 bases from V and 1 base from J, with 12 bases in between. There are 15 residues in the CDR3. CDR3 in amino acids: CASSLEVLGNTEAFF. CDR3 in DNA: TGTGCCAGCAGTTTGGAGGTTTTGGGGAACACTGAAGCTTTCTTT.

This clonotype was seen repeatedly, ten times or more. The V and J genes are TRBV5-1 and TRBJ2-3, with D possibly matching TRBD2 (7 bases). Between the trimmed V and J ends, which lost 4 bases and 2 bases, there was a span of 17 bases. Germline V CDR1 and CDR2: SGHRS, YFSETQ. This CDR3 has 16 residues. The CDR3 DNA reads TGCGCCAGCAGCGCCTGGTCGGGGGGCGTCACAGATACGCAGTATTTT. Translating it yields CASSAWSGGVTDTQYF.

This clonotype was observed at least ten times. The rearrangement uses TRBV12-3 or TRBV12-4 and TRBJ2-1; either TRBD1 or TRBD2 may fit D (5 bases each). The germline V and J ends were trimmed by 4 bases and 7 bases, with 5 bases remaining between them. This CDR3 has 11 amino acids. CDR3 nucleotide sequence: TGTGCCAGCAGTTGGGGGAATGAGCAGTTCTTC. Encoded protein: CASSWGNEQFF.

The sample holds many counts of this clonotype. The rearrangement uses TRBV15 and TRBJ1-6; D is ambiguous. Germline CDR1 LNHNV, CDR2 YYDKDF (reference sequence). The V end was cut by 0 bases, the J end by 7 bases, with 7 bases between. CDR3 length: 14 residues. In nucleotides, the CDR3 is TGTGCCACCAGCAGAGATTGGAGCAATTCACCCCTCCACTTT. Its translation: CATSRDWSNSPLHF.

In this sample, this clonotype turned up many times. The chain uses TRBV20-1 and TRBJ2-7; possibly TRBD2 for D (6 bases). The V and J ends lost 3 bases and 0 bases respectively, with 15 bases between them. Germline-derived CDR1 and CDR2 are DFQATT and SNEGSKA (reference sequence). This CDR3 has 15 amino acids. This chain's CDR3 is CSASPRDFASYEQYF. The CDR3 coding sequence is TGCAGTGCTAGCCCCAGGGACTTTGCCTCCTACGAGCAGTACTTC.

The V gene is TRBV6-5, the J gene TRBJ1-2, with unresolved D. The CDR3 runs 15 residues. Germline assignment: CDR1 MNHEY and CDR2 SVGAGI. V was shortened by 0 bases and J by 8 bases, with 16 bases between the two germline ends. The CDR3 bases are TGTGCCAGCAGTTACTCGAGGGCTGAGACATCAGGCTACACCTTC. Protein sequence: CASSYSRAETSGYTF.

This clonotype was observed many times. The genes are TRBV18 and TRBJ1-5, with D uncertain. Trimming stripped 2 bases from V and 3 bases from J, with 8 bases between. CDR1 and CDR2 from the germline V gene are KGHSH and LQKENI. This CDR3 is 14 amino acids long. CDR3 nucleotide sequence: TGTGCCAGCTCACCAGGAGGAATCAATCAGCCCCAGCATTTT. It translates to CASSPGGINQPQHF.

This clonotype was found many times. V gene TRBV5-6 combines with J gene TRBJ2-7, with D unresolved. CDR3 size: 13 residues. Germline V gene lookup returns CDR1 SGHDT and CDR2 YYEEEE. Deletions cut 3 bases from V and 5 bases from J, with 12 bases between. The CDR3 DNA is TGTGCCAGCAGCTCAATCGGTGGCGACGAGCAGTACTTC. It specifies CASSSIGGDEQYF. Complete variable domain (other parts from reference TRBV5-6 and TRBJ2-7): DAGVTQSPTHLIKTRGQQVTLRCSPKSGHDTVSWYQQALGQGPQFIFQYYEEEERQRGNFPDRFSGHQFPNYSSELNVNALLLGDSALYLCASSSIGGDEQYFGPGTRLTVT.

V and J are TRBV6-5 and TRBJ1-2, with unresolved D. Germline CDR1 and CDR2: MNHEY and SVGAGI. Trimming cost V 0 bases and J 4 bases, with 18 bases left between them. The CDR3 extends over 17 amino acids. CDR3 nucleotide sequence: TGTGCCAGCAGTTACTCGAAAGCGATGGAGGGTGGCTATGGCTACACCTTC. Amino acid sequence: CASSYSKAMEGGYGYTF.

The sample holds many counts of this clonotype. CDR3 loop: CASSLGWGRGGDEQFF. The CDR3 nucleotides read TGCGCCAGCAGCCTAGGTTGGGGGAGGGGCGGCGATGAGCAGTTCTTC. The chain uses TRBV5-1 and TRBJ2-1; the match to TRBD2 covers 7 bases. Germline V gene data show CDR1 as SGHRS and CDR2 as YFSETQ. Trimming took 4 bases from V and 8 from J; bases not matched to a gene: 15. CDR3 length: 16 amino acids. Full variable domain (rest looked up from reference TRBV5-1 and TRBJ2-1): KAGVTQTPRYLIKTRGQQVTLSCSPISGHRSVSWYQQTPGQGLQFLFEYFSETQRNKGNFPGRFSGRQFSNSRSEMNVSTLELGDSALYLCASSLGWGRGGDEQFFGPGTRLTVL.

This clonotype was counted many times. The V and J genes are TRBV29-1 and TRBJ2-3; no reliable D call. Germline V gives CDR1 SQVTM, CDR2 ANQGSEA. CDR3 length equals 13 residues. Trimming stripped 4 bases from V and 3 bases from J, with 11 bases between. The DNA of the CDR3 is TGCAGCGTTGGGGCCCTTAGGACAGATACGCAGTATTTT. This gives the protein CSVGALRTDTQYF.

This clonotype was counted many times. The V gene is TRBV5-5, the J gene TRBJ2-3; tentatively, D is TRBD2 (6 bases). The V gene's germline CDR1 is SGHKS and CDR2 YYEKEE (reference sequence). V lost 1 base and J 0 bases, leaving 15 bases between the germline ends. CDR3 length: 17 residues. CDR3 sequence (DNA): TGTGCCAGCAGCTTGCGAATCGGCGGAGGGAGCACAGATACGCAGTATTTT. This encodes CASSLRIGGGSTDTQYF.

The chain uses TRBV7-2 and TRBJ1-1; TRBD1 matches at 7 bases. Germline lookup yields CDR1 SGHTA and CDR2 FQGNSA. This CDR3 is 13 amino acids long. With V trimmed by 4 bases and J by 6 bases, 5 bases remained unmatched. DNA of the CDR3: TGTGCCAGCAGCTATACTCAGGGGGCTGAAGCTTTCTTT. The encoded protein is CASSYTQGAEAFF. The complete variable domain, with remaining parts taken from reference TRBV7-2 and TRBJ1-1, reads GAGVSQSPSNKVTEKGKDVELRCDPISGHTALYWYRQSLGQGLEFLIYFQGNSAPDKSGLPSDRFSAERTGGSVSTLTIQRTQQEDSAVYLCASSYTQGAEAFFGQGTRLTVV.

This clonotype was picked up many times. The DNA for the CDR3 is TGTGCCACCAGCAGAGGAACAGCCGGGGCGTCTCTCCAAGAGACCCAGTACTTC. This gives the protein CATSRGTAGASLQETQYF. This chain connects TRBV15 to TRBJ2-5, with D perhaps given as TRBD1 or TRBD2 (5 bases each). V lost 1 base and J lost 1, with 19 bases in between. Germline CDR1 LNHNV, CDR2 YYDKDF (reference sequence). The CDR3 runs to 18 residues.

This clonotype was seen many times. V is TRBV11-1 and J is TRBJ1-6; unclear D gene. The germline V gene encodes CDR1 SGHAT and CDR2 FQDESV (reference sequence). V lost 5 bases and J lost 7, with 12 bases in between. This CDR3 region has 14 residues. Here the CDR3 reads CASSTSTRNSPLHF. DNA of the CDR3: TGTGCCAGCAGCACAAGTACGAGGAATTCACCCCTCCACTTT.

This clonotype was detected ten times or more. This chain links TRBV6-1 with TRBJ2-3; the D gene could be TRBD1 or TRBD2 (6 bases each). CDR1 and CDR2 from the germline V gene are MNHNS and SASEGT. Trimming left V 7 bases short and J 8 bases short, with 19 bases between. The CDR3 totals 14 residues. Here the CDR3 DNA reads TGTGCCAGCACCGTGAGGTTCAGGGGAGGTACGCAGTATTTT. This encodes CASTVRFRGGTQYF.

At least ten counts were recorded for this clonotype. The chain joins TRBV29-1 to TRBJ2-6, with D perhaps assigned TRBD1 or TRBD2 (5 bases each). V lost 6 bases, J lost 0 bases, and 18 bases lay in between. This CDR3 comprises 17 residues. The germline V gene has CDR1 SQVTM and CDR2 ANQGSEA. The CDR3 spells CSVSGQRGSSGANVLTF. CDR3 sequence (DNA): TGCAGCGTGTCAGGGCAAAGAGGGAGCTCTGGGGCCAACGTCCTGACTTTC. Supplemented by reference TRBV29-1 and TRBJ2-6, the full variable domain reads SAVISQKPSRDICQRGTSLTIQCQVDSQVTMMFWYRQQPGQSLTLIATANQGSEATYESGFVIDKFPISRPNLTFSTLTVSNMSPEDSSIYLCSVSGQRGSSGANVLTFGAGSRLTVL.

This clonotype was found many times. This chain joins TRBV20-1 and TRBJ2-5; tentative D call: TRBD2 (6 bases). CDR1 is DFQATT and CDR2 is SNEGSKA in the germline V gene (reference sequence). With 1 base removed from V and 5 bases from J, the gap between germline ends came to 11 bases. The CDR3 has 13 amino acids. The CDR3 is CSARAAGRETQYF. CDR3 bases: TGCAGTGCTAGAGCGGCGGGAAGGGAGACCCAGTACTTC.

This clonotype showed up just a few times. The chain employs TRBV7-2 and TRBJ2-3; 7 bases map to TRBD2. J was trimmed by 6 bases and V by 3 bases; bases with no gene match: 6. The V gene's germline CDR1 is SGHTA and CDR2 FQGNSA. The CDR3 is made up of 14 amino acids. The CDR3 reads CASSFSGPMDTQYF. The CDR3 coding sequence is TGTGCCAGCAGCTTTAGCGGGCCTATGGATACGCAGTATTTT.

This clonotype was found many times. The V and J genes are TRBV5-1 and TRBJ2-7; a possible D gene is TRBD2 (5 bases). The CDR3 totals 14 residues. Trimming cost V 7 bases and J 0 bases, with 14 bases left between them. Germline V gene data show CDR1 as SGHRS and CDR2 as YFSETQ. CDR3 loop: CASSAAGNSYEQYF. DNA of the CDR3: TGCGCCAGCTCAGCGGCGGGCAACTCCTACGAGCAGTACTTC.

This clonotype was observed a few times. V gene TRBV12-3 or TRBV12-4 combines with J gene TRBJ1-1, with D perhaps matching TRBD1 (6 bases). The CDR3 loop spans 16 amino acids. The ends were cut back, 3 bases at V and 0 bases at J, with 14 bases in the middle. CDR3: CASSFWGGAMNTEAFF. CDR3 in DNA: TGTGCCAGCAGTTTTTGGGGGGGGGCGATGAACACTGAAGCTTTCTTT.

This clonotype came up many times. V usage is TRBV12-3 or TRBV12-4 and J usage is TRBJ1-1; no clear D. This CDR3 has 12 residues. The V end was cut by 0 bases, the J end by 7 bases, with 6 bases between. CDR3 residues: CASSLASLEAFF. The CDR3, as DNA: TGTGCCAGCAGTTTAGCCTCTCTTGAAGCTTTCTTT.

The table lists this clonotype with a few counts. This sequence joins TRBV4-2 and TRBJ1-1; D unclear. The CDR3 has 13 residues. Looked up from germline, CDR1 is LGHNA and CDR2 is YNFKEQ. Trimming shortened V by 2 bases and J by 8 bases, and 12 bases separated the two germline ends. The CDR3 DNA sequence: TGTGCCAGCAGCCAACGGACCCCCTCGGAAGCTTTCTTT. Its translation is CASSQRTPSEAFF.

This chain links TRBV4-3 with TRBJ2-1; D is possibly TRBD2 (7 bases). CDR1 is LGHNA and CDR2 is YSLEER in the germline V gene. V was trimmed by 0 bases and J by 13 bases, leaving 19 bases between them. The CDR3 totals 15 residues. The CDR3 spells CASSQDRGEGGPQFF. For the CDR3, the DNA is TGCGCCAGCAGCCAAGATAGGGGGGAGGGGGGACCACAGTTCTTC.

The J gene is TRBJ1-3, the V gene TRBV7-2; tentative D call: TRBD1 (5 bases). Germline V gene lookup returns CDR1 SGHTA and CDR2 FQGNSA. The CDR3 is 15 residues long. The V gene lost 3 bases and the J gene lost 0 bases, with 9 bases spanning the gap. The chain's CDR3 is CASSLGVTSGNTIYF. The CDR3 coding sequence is TGTGCCAGCAGCTTGGGGGTTACCTCTGGAAACACCATATATTTT.

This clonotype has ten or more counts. CDR3 nucleotide sequence: TGTGCCACCTCAGAGTGGGGGGCCGGAGATACGCAGTATTTT. Translating gives CATSEWGAGDTQYF. V gene TRBV5-5 combines with J gene TRBJ2-3; D possibly uses TRBD1 or TRBD2 (6 bases each). The ends were cut back, 9 bases at V and 5 bases at J, with 19 bases in the middle. This CDR3 has 14 amino acids. Germline V CDR1 and CDR2: SGHKS, YYEKEE (reference sequence).